A selection of T cell receptor beta chains follows, all from one sample in a study of blood T cells in healthy people across ages. TCRdb called the 5' RACE reads again in MiXCR, with one record for every CDR3 protein. The data hold about a million distinct CDR3 sequences, with roughly 50% observed a single time. The material sequenced was blood. Receptors were obtained from an older woman in good health. Each CDR3 is given with its conserved first and last residue. Fields, in order: clone size, V gene, J gene, D gene, CDR3 DNA, CDR3 protein. The D gene is left open where the match is weak. Where a row states a size, it is once, few, many or the class of an expanded clone; other rows omit it.

size: -
V: TRBV4-1
J: TRBJ2-7
D: TRBD1
DNA: TGCGCCAGCAGCCAGGGCTCCGGACAGGGCTACGAGCAGTACTTC
CDR3: CASSQGSGQGYEQYF

size: -
V: TRBV7-2
J: TRBJ2-5
D: -
DNA: TGTGCCAGCAGCTTTCGGGTTAGGTGGGAGACCCAGTACTTC
CDR3: CASSFRVRWETQYF

size: -
V: TRBV20-1
J: TRBJ2-3
D: -
DNA: TGCAGTGCTATGCGGCCCGCACACAGAGATACGCAGTATTTT
CDR3: CSAMRPAHRDTQYF

size: medium-sized
V: TRBV6-5
J: TRBJ2-7
D: -
DNA: TGTGCCAGCAGTTACTGGCCGAGCTCCTACGAGCAGTACTTC
CDR3: CASSYWPSSYEQYF

size: -
V: TRBV12-3/TRBV12-4
J: TRBJ2-3
D: -
DNA: TGTGCCAGCAGCCTCGGACTATCTCGAGATACGCAGTATTTT
CDR3: CASSLGLSRDTQYF

size: -
V: TRBV4-2
J: TRBJ2-5
D: TRBD2
DNA: TGTGCCAGCAGCCCCCGGGGACTAGGAGTGGAAGAGACCCAGTACTTC
CDR3: CASSPRGLGVEETQYF

size: few
V: TRBV20-1
J: TRBJ2-3
D: TRBD2
DNA: TGCAGTGCTAGAGAGGAACTAGCGGAAAGCACAGATACGCAGTATTTT
CDR3: CSAREELAESTDTQYF

size: -
V: TRBV4-2
J: TRBJ2-1
D: TRBD2
DNA: TGTGCCAGCAGCCTGACTGGGGGACTAGCGGGCGGCAATGAGCAGTTCTTC
CDR3: CASSLTGGLAGGNEQFF

size: few
V: TRBV12-3/TRBV12-4
J: TRBJ2-3
D: TRBD2
DNA: TGTGCCAGCAGCAACGGGACTAGCGGGAGGAGGGGCACGCAGTATTTT
CDR3: CASSNGTSGRRGTQYF

size: -
V: TRBV6-6
J: TRBJ2-7
D: TRBD1
DNA: TGTGCCAGCAGTTACAAGGGACAGGAAGAATACGAGCAGTACTTC
CDR3: CASSYKGQEEYEQYF

size: few
V: TRBV7-9
J: TRBJ2-5
D: TRBD1
DNA: TGTGCCAGCAGCCCCCGACAGGGCCCACGACAAGAGACCCAGTACTTC
CDR3: CASSPRQGPRQETQYF

size: few
V: TRBV25-1
J: TRBJ1-5
D: TRBD1
DNA: TGTGCCAGCCAGGGGGCGCGGGGCAATCAGCCCCAGCATTTT
CDR3: CASQGARGNQPQHF

size: -
V: TRBV12-3/TRBV12-4
J: TRBJ1-2
D: TRBD1
DNA: TGTGCCAGCAGTTATCAATCAGGGGGCAACTATGGCTACACCTTC
CDR3: CASSYQSGGNYGYTF

size: many
V: TRBV2
J: TRBJ2-7
D: -
DNA: TGTGCCAGCAGCGCGGGGTACGAGCAGTACTTC
CDR3: CASSAGYEQYF

size: -
V: TRBV28
J: TRBJ1-6
D: -
DNA: TGTGCCTGCAAGCCGAGCCCAACGAGCTCCTATAATTCACCCCTCCACTTT
CDR3: CACKPSPTSSYNSPLHF

size: -
V: TRBV6-5
J: TRBJ2-3
D: TRBD2
DNA: TGTGCCAGCAGGGGACTAGACGTGATAGATACGCAGTATTTT
CDR3: CASRGLDVIDTQYF

size: few
V: TRBV29-1
J: TRBJ2-5
D: TRBD1
DNA: TGCAGCCTCCTGGAGTGGACAGGGGGAGAGACCCAGTACTTC
CDR3: CSLLEWTGGETQYF

size: few
V: TRBV7-2
J: TRBJ2-3
D: TRBD1
DNA: TGTGCCAGCAGCGCCGGGACAGGGCCCATCACAGATACGCAGTATTTT
CDR3: CASSAGTGPITDTQYF

size: -
V: TRBV7-9
J: TRBJ2-1
D: -
DNA: TGTGCCACCGCCGGGCCCTCAAGCAATGAGCAGTTCTTC
CDR3: CATAGPSSNEQFF

size: few
V: TRBV15
J: TRBJ2-6
D: -
DNA: TGTGCCACCAGCAGAGGGGTGACGGACTCTGGGGCCAACGTCCTGACTTTC
CDR3: CATSRGVTDSGANVLTF

size: -
V: TRBV25-1
J: TRBJ2-5
D: -
DNA: TGTGCCAGCAGTGTTTACAGCCAAGAGACCCAGTACTTC
CDR3: CASSVYSQETQYF

size: few
V: TRBV7-2
J: TRBJ2-5
D: -
DNA: TGTGCCAGCAGCTTAGGCCAGGGGAGGGGAGAGACCCAGTACTTC
CDR3: CASSLGQGRGETQYF

size: -
V: TRBV20-1
J: TRBJ1-2
D: -
DNA: TGCAGTGCCGGGGACGGGGACTATGGCTACACCTTC
CDR3: CSAGDGDYGYTF

size: -
V: TRBV30
J: TRBJ2-7
D: TRBD2
DNA: TGTGCCCGGGGGGACGGAGTGGGGAATGAGCAGTACTTC
CDR3: CARGDGVGNEQYF

size: -
V: TRBV25-1
J: TRBJ1-6
D: TRBD1
DNA: TGTGCCGGCAGTGAATCGGAGGGACAGAGTAATTCACCCCTCCACTTT
CDR3: CAGSESEGQSNSPLHF

size: few
V: TRBV2
J: TRBJ1-6
D: -
DNA: TGTGCCAGCAGTGAATGGCAGGCAAGCTCCTATAATTCACCCCTCCACTTT
CDR3: CASSEWQASSYNSPLHF

size: once
V: TRBV6-2/TRBV6-3
J: TRBJ2-3
D: TRBD1
DNA: TGTGCCAGCAGAGACAGGGGGAAAACAGATACGCAGTATTTT
CDR3: CASRDRGKTDTQYF

size: few
V: TRBV5-1
J: TRBJ2-7
D: -
DNA: TGCGCCAGCAACTTGGTGCTGGCTAGAGAGCAGTACTTC
CDR3: CASNLVLAREQYF

size: -
V: TRBV7-8
J: TRBJ2-7
D: TRBD2
DNA: TGTGCCAGCCAAACACTAGCGGACTACGAGCAGTACTTC
CDR3: CASQTLADYEQYF

size: -
V: TRBV27
J: TRBJ2-7
D: -
DNA: TGTGCCAGCAGTCCTATTCCGGTAGGGGCAACCTACGAGCAGTACTTC
CDR3: CASSPIPVGATYEQYF

size: -
V: TRBV6-1
J: TRBJ2-3
D: -
DNA: TGTGCCAGCAGTGCAGACATCCACGGGGATACGCAGTATTTT
CDR3: CASSADIHGDTQYF

size: -
V: TRBV6-2/TRBV6-3
J: TRBJ1-5
D: -
DNA: TGTGCCAGCCAAATTGGTGGGTCCATGACCAATCAGCCCCAGCATTTT
CDR3: CASQIGGSMTNQPQHF

size: -
V: TRBV7-9
J: TRBJ2-7
D: -
DNA: TGTGCCAGCAGCCTAAATTCCTGGCGGCCCACCTACGAGCAGTACTTC
CDR3: CASSLNSWRPTYEQYF

size: -
V: TRBV6-6
J: TRBJ1-6
D: TRBD1
DNA: TGTGCCAGCAGTTACGCGCCGGGACAGTATAATTCACCCCTCCACTTT
CDR3: CASSYAPGQYNSPLHF

size: few
V: TRBV5-6
J: TRBJ2-5
D: -
DNA: TGTGCCAGCAGCTTTAGGGCAGGGCTGGCTACCCAGTACTTC
CDR3: CASSFRAGLATQYF

size: few
V: TRBV4-1
J: TRBJ2-1
D: TRBD2
DNA: TGCGCCAGCAGCCACCGCGGCGGGAGAGGAACCTACAATGAGCAGTTCTTC
CDR3: CASSHRGGRGTYNEQFF

size: -
V: TRBV7-2
J: TRBJ2-5
D: TRBD2
DNA: TGTGCCAGCAGCTTGAGTAGCGGGAGTCGTGGGGAGACCCAGTACTTC
CDR3: CASSLSSGSRGETQYF

size: -
V: TRBV20-1
J: TRBJ2-7
D: TRBD1
DNA: TGCAGTTTCTTGGAAGGGACAGGGTTCCCCTACGAGCAGTACTTC
CDR3: CSFLEGTGFPYEQYF

size: -
V: TRBV7-3
J: TRBJ2-7
D: -
DNA: TGTGCCAGCAGCACTATGGCGGGGAGCTCCTACAATGAGCAGTACTTC
CDR3: CASSTMAGSSYNEQYF

size: few
V: TRBV15
J: TRBJ2-7
D: TRBD2
DNA: TGTGCCACCAGCAGAGATCTGGCTAGCGGGAGATACGAGCAGTACTTC
CDR3: CATSRDLASGRYEQYF

size: few
V: TRBV18
J: TRBJ2-7
D: TRBD1
DNA: TGTGCCAGCTCACCGACGACAGGGGGCTACGAGCAGTACTTC
CDR3: CASSPTTGGYEQYF

size: -
V: TRBV7-2
J: TRBJ2-4
D: -
DNA: TGTGCCAGCAGCTTAGGATCGGGAGACATTCAGTACTTC
CDR3: CASSLGSGDIQYF

size: -
V: TRBV6-2/TRBV6-3
J: TRBJ2-1
D: TRBD2
DNA: TGTGCCAGCACCCCTAGCGGGAAGAACAATGAGCAGTTCTTC
CDR3: CASTPSGKNNEQFF

size: -
V: TRBV7-8
J: TRBJ2-4
D: -
DNA: TGTGCCAGCAGCTTAGCACCCCCAGGGGCCCAAAACATTCAGTACTTC
CDR3: CASSLAPPGAQNIQYF

size: few
V: TRBV20-1
J: TRBJ2-1
D: TRBD2
DNA: TGCAGTGCTAGAGAGCGGACTAGCGGGCTGTCCTACAATGAGCAGTTCTTC
CDR3: CSARERTSGLSYNEQFF

size: few
V: TRBV7-2
J: TRBJ2-6
D: TRBD1
DNA: TGTGCCAGCAGTCCGGGACAGGGGGGTTCTGGGGCCAACGTCCTGACTTTC
CDR3: CASSPGQGGSGANVLTF

size: few
V: TRBV9
J: TRBJ2-7
D: -
DNA: TGTGCCAGCAGCGTAGTTGAGGATCCCTACGAGCAGTACTTC
CDR3: CASSVVEDPYEQYF

size: once
V: TRBV20-1
J: TRBJ1-5
D: TRBD1
DNA: TGCAGTGCTAGATCCTCCGGGACAGGCAATCAGCCCCAGCATTTT
CDR3: CSARSSGTGNQPQHF

size: -
V: TRBV7-2
J: TRBJ2-5
D: -
DNA: TGTGCCAGCAGGTTAGTGGGGGAGAAAGAGACCCAGTACTTC
CDR3: CASRLVGEKETQYF

size: -
V: TRBV12-3/TRBV12-4
J: TRBJ1-1
D: -
DNA: TGTGCCAGCAGTTTCCAAGAGAACACTGAAGCTTTCTTT
CDR3: CASSFQENTEAFF

size: -
V: TRBV25-1
J: TRBJ1-5
D: -
DNA: TGTGCCAGCAGTGATCAGTTTCTGTATAGCAATCAGCCCCAGCATTTT
CDR3: CASSDQFLYSNQPQHF

size: few
V: TRBV5-1
J: TRBJ2-1
D: -
DNA: TGCGCCAGCGGGTCTTCTAGGAGGGCGGCTGAGCAGTTCTTC
CDR3: CASGSSRRAAEQFF

size: -
V: TRBV5-1
J: TRBJ2-3
D: -
DNA: TGCGCCAGCAGCTTTTCGGCAGGGAGGTCAGATACGCAGTATTTT
CDR3: CASSFSAGRSDTQYF

size: few
V: TRBV2
J: TRBJ1-1
D: TRBD1
DNA: TGTGCCAGCGGGACAGGGGGGTTAACTGAAGCTTTCTTT
CDR3: CASGTGGLTEAFF